These 18 T cell receptor beta chains share one sample of origin, sequenced in a study of blood T cell repertoires in COVID-19. Generated by immunoSEQ multiplex PCR, the TCRdb table keeps only in-frame clones and is missing some. This sample has under 350,000 clones, with roughly 90% found just once. Input material: PBMCs or T cells enriched from blood (not recorded which). The receptors here all came from a woman in her 40s who had recovered from COVID-19.

The chain links TRBV18 to TRBJ1-4; maybe TRBD1 (6 bases). The V and J ends lost 8 bases and 4 bases respectively, with 14 bases between them. Per germline, CDR1 KGHSH and CDR2 LQKENI. The CDR3 length is 14 residues. The CDR3 loop is CASRGGALNEKLFF. CDR3 sequence (DNA): TGTGCCAGCCGTGGGGGGGCCCTTAATGAAAAACTGTTTTTT.

This rearrangement joins TRBV4-1 to TRBJ1-3, with 10 bases lining up with TRBD1. Germline CDR1 and CDR2: MGHRA and YSYEKL. This CDR3 comprises 16 residues. V gave up 5 bases and J gave up 3 bases; unmatched junction bases: 7. CDR3 bases: TGCGCCAGCAGCACCGGGACAGGGGTCGGTGGAAACACCATATATTTT. Protein product: CASSTGTGVGGNTIYF.

The chain has TRBV4-1 and TRBJ1-4; 7 positions match TRBD1. From germline, CDR1 is MGHRA and CDR2 YSYEKL. J was trimmed by 5 bases and V by 0 bases; bases with no gene match: 3. The CDR3 totals 15 residues. Written as DNA, the CDR3 is TGCGCCAGCAGCCAAGATGACAGGGCAAATGAAAAACTGTTTTTT. The encoded protein is CASSQDDRANEKLFF.

The chain couples TRBV5-1 to TRBJ2-1; D may be TRBD1 (5 bases). Germline CDR1 reads SGHRS; CDR2 reads YFSETQ. Trimming removed 0 bases at V and 10 bases at J, with 11 bases between. This CDR3 has 13 residues. The CDR3 sequence: CASSLGRPGEQFF. Here the CDR3 DNA reads TGCGCCAGCAGCTTGGGTCGGCCAGGGGAGCAGTTCTTC.

The table lists this clone with a count of one. V usage is TRBV25-1 and J usage is TRBJ2-7; TRBD2 matches at 14 bases. The CDR3 has 17 residues. Germline V CDR1 and CDR2: MGHDK, SYGVNS. Germline trimming cut 1 base from V and 5 bases from J; bases unmatched to any gene: 7. The CDR3 nucleotides are TGTGCCAGCAGTGAATCGGGGACTAGCGGGAGCATCGACGAGCAGTACTTC. This translates into CASSESGTSGSIDEQYF.

The V gene is TRBV3-1 (or the pseudogene TRBV3-2), the J gene TRBJ1-2, with TRBD1 matching 8 bases. Unmatched junction bases numbered 8, after V lost 1 base and J lost 4 bases. The germline V gene encodes CDR1 LGHDT and CDR2 YNNKEL (reference sequence). The CDR3 contains 16 residues. CDR3 DNA sequence: TGTGCCAGCAGCCAAGGGGGACGACAGGGGCCCTATGGCTACACCTTC. Its translation is CASSQGGRQGPYGYTF.

This clone has at least ten counts. This CDR3 is also generated by other DNA sequences in the sample. CDR3 loop: CASSIRTGSSGNTIYF. The CDR3 DNA reads TGTGCCAGTAGTATCCGGACGGGGAGCTCTGGAAACACCATATATTTT. This chain connects TRBV19 to TRBJ1-3; D is ambiguous. Deletions cut 3 bases from V and 0 bases from J, with 12 bases between. The CDR3 length is 16 residues. CDR1 and CDR2 (germline): LNHDA, SQIVND (reference sequence).

The rearrangement links TRBV30 to TRBJ2-7; 11 bases are shared with TRBD2. The CDR3 spans 14 residues. The ends lost 3 bases at V and 2 bases at J; junction bases unmatched: 3. The germline gives CDR1 GTSNPN, CDR2 SVGIG (reference sequence). CDR3: CAWRPSGGPYEQYF. The CDR3 DNA reads as TGTGCCTGGAGGCCTAGCGGGGGGCCCTACGAGCAGTACTTC.

Turning to this clone: The same CDR3 arises from other DNA sequences in this sample as well. The J gene is TRBJ1-1, the V gene TRBV3-1 (or the pseudogene TRBV3-2); 9 nucleotides line up with TRBD1. Germline trimming cut 6 bases from V and 4 bases from J; bases unmatched to any gene: 9. The germline V gene encodes CDR1 LGHDT and CDR2 YNNKEL (reference sequence). This CDR3 region has 15 residues. Here the CDR3 reads CASSQLTGGGTEAFF. The CDR3 nucleotides read TGTGCCAGCAGTCAATTGACAGGGGGGGGCACTGAAGCTTTCTTT.

The chain joins TRBV4-2 to TRBJ2-2; 9 bases are a match to TRBD2. V lost 0 bases and J lost 5; bases outside the gene matches: 10. The CDR3 is made up of 18 amino acids. The V gene's germline CDR1 is LGHNA and CDR2 YNFKEQ. The chain's CDR3 is CASSQDISAGGQTGELFF. In DNA form, the CDR3 reads TGTGCCAGCAGCCAAGATATCTCAGCGGGGGGTCAAACCGGGGAGCTGTTTTTT.

The chain is built from TRBV6-5 and TRBJ2-7; 8 bases are shared with TRBD1. This CDR3 has 15 amino acids. Germline CDR1 and CDR2: MNHEY and SVGAGI. J lost 4 bases, V lost 5 bases, and 10 bases had no gene match. The CDR3: CASSTWTGSNYEQYF. CDR3 bases: TGTGCCAGCAGTACATGGACAGGGTCGAATTACGAGCAGTACTTC.

The chain employs TRBV5-1 and TRBJ2-3; D is possibly TRBD2 (6 bases). CDR3 length: 15 residues. V was shortened by 0 bases and J by 2 bases, with 10 bases between the two germline ends. Germline assignment: CDR1 SGHRS and CDR2 YFSETQ. For the CDR3, the DNA is TGCGCCAGCAGCTTGGGCGGGGTTCCCACAGATACGCAGTATTTT. Protein: CASSLGGVPTDTQYF.

V gene TRBV7-9 combines with J gene TRBJ2-5, with D possibly TRBD1 on 6 matching bases. Germline-derived CDR1 and CDR2 are SEHNR and FQNEAQ (reference sequence). Trimming removed 4 bases from V and 1 base from J, with 13 bases in between. The CDR3 contains 15 residues. CDR3 in amino acids: CASSSNGQSQETQYF. CDR3 coding DNA: TGTGCCAGCAGCTCAAACGGACAGAGCCAAGAGACCCAGTACTTC.

This clone showed up just a few times. This sequence joins TRBV23-1 and TRBJ2-7, with 10 bases aligning to TRBD1. TRBV23-1 has ORF status, its function being uncertain. J gave up 5 bases and V 3 bases, and 10 bases lay outside the gene matches. This CDR3 contains 16 residues. CDR3 DNA: TGCGCCAGCAGTCAGCCGCCGGGACAGGGGTTGCACGAGCAGTACTTC. Encoded protein: CASSQPPGQGLHEQYF.

The CDR3 is CASSPQVAGEGEQFF. DNA of the CDR3: TGTGCCAGCAGCCCCCAGGTAGCGGGAGAGGGTGAGCAGTTCTTC. V usage is TRBV7-3 and J usage is TRBJ2-1; 9 nucleotides match TRBD2. Looked up from germline, CDR1 is SGHTA and CDR2 is FQGTGA. The CDR3 covers 15 residues. Germline trimming cut 5 bases from V and 9 bases from J; bases unmatched to any gene: 11.

The V and J genes are TRBV3-1 (or the pseudogene TRBV3-2) and TRBJ2-7, with TRBD1 matching over 7 bases. V shed 0 bases and J 7 bases; nucleotides not matched to a gene: 21. The CDR3 length is 19 residues. CDR1 and CDR2 (germline): LGHDT, YNNKEL (reference sequence). CDR3 region: CASSQEGGNRRGGQGEQYF. In DNA form, the CDR3 reads TGTGCCAGCAGCCAAGAAGGGGGCAACAGAAGGGGTGGGCAGGGTGAGCAGTACTTC.

This chain links TRBV27 with TRBJ2-5; D is unresolved. The V gene lost 4 bases and the J gene lost 2 bases, with 14 bases spanning the gap. The CDR3 totals 15 residues. Germline CDR1 is MNHEY and CDR2 is SMNVEV (reference sequence). The CDR3 nucleotides are TGTGCCAGCAGTTCATCCCTTGCGGCGCAAGAGACCCAGTACTTC. It encodes CASSSSLAAQETQYF.

The chain couples TRBV5-1 to TRBJ1-2, with D hard to call. The CDR3 length is 15 residues. V lost 0 bases to trimming and J lost 3 bases, with 12 bases between them. The germline CDR1 and CDR2 sequences are SGHRS and YFSETQ. The CDR3 protein is CASSLAIDTYYGYTF. The CDR3 DNA sequence: TGCGCCAGCAGCTTGGCCATTGACACCTACTATGGCTACACCTTC.